This T cell receptor (beta chain) originates from a study of monozygotic twins with inflammatory bowel disease. Germline V gene data show CDR1 as SEHNR and CDR2 as FQNEAQ (reference sequence). The CDR3 has 12 amino acids. TCRdb reanalyzed the 5' RACE reads and collapses them to one entry per CDR3 protein, without DNA. The ten top clones account for about 4.9%, within a sample of 40,000 to 45,000 distinct CDR3 sequences. The sample comprised blood. The chain combines TRBV7-9 with TRBJ2-2. The sequence was obtained from a human donor with ulcerative colitis or Crohn's disease, or a healthy co-twin of an affected twin (not recorded which). The CDR3: CASSLSPGELFF.